This TCR beta chain was identified in a study of cytomegalovirus exposure and HLA in healthy donors. Study-level points and caveats: Accurate prediction of most subjects' HLA-A and HLA-B alleles from TCR beta sequences was reported.

Healthy donors of bone marrow made up the group. This clone was seen only a few times. Its antigen remains unidentified. CDR1 SGHDT and CDR2 YYEEEE come from the germline V gene. This CDR3 is 13 amino acids long. The V end lost 1 base, the J end lost 0 bases, and 4 bases lay between the germline ends. 60 Vbeta and 13 Jbeta primers were used in PCR. Sequencing used immunoSEQ multiplex PCR; TCRdb keeps in-frame clones, though not all of them. Of more than 140,000 clones listed, almost 85% are singletons. The origin of this receptor is a woman in her forties in good health and CMV-seronegative. Source material: PBMCs. The chain uses TRBV5-6 and TRBJ1-1; D unclear. CDR3 region: CASSLRLNTEAFF. CDR3 nucleotide sequence: TGTGCCAGCAGCTTGCGGTTGAACACTGAAGCTTTCTTT.